A single sample is the source of the 7 T cell receptor beta chains below, sequenced in a study of metastatic and nonmetastatic thyroid tumors. Via MiXCR, TCRdb re-called the PCR reads. This sample has under 15,000 clones, with 25% to 35% found just once. Until they underwent thyroid surgery, no patient had received any treatment. The specimen was tumor tissue. These receptors were obtained from a female donor with papillary thyroid cancer or a benign thyroid nodule (not recorded which). Some clones in this sample may be carry-over from other donors' samples.

This rearrangement joins TRBV7-2 to TRBJ2-7; D is perhaps TRBD2 (6 bases). CDR1 SGHTA and CDR2 FQGNSA come from the germline V gene. The V end was cut by 6 bases, the J end by 5 bases, with 14 bases between. The CDR3 length is 13 residues. This chain's CDR3 is CASSWSAGNEQYV. In DNA, the CDR3 is TGTGCCAGCAGTTGGTCGGCGGGGAACGAGCAGTACGTC.

The chain joins TRBV5-1 to TRBJ2-2; D gene unclear. Germline V CDR1 and CDR2: SGHRS, YFSETQ. Trimming pared 2 bases from V and 1 base from J, leaving 9 bases between. The CDR3 extends over 15 amino acids. This CDR3 is CASSLYPLNTGELFF. In nucleotides, the CDR3 is TGCGCCAGCAGCTTATATCCTCTGAACACCGGGGAGCTGTTTTTT.

This clone has only a few counts. The genes are TRBV28 and TRBJ2-7; D perhaps matches TRBD1 (6 bases). There are 14 residues in the CDR3. With 6 bases removed from V and 1 base from J, the gap between germline ends came to 13 bases. The V gene's germline CDR1 is MDHEN and CDR2 SYDVKM. The DNA for the CDR3 is TGTGCCAGCAGGGACCGGGACATTTCCTACGAGCAGTACTTC. Encoded protein: CASRDRDISYEQYF.

The gene calls are TRBV6-1 and TRBJ1-2; D possibly corresponds to TRBD1 (6 bases). Trimming left V 7 bases short and J 0 bases short, with 12 bases between. Germline loops: CDR1 MNHNS, CDR2 SASEGT. This CDR3 has 14 amino acids. The chain's CDR3 is CASKQGTANYGYTF. The CDR3 nucleotides read TGTGCCAGCAAACAGGGAACCGCTAACTATGGCTACACCTTC.

This clone occurred once. The chain links TRBV5-5 to TRBJ1-2, with 8 bases that match TRBD1. The CDR3 is 13 amino acids. Germline CDR1 is SGHKS and CDR2 is YYEKEE (reference sequence). J lost 8 bases, V lost 1 base, and 4 bases had no gene match. The CDR3 nucleotides read TGTGCCAGCAGCTTGACCGACAGGGGAGGCTACACCTTC. Translating it yields CASSLTDRGGYTF.

This clone is medium-sized within its sample. The rearrangement joins TRBV12-3 or TRBV12-4 to TRBJ2-6, with D unresolved. This CDR3 contains 12 residues. With 6 bases removed from V and 3 bases from J, the gap between germline ends came to 3 bases. CDR3 loop: CASRGGANVLTF. In DNA, the CDR3 is TGTGCCAGCAGAGGTGGGGCCAACGTCCTGACTTTC.

The J gene is TRBJ2-7, the V gene TRBV30; D not certain. Germline CDR1 is GTSNPN and CDR2 is SVGIG (reference sequence). The V end was cut by 3 bases, the J end by 2 bases, with 11 bases between. The CDR3 is 13 residues long. The CDR3, as DNA: TGTGCCTGGAGGGCCAAATACGCCTACGAGCAGTACTTC. Translated, it gives CAWRAKYAYEQYF.